Each of the 32 T cell receptor beta chains below was sequenced from the same sample in a study of blood T cells in healthy people across ages. Primed by a sample-barcoded 5' primer and a J-beta primer mix, a second PCR proceeded for roughly 6 to 12 cycles. TCRdb reanalysed the 5' RACE reads using MiXCR and keeps one entry per CDR3 protein. The table lists around 1.5 million distinct CDR3 sequences, approximately 59% of them singletons. Sequencing was performed on blood. These receptors all come from a man between 18 and 35 years old in good health.

The genes are TRBV29-1 and TRBJ2-2; D unclear. From germline, CDR1 is SQVTM and CDR2 ANQGSEA. Trimming pared 2 bases from V and 1 base from J, leaving 8 bases between. This CDR3 has 14 amino acids. In DNA form, the CDR3 reads TGCAGCGTTGAACCCGGAGAGAACACCGGGGAGCTGTTTTTT. Residues: CSVEPGENTGELFF.

V is TRBV10-3 and J is TRBJ1-2; the match to TRBD1 covers 7 bases. Germline-derived CDR1 and CDR2 are ENHRY and SYGVKD. J was trimmed by 5 bases and V by 7 bases; bases with no gene match: 4. The CDR3 sequence is 12 residues long. The CDR3 sequence: CAINPTGYGYTF. The DNA for the CDR3 is TGTGCCATCAACCCGACAGGGTATGGCTACACCTTC.

V is TRBV20-1 and J is TRBJ2-2; no firm D call. The CDR3 runs 14 residues. CDR1 and CDR2 from the germline V gene are DFQATT and SNEGSKA (reference sequence). The V gene lost 6 bases and the J gene lost 5 bases, with 16 bases spanning the gap. The CDR3 DNA is TGCAGTGCGGTTAGGCCTACGGGTACCGGGGAGCTGTTTTTT. Protein product: CSAVRPTGTGELFF.

This clonotype has just a few counts. This rearrangement joins TRBV12-3 or TRBV12-4 to TRBJ2-5; D might be TRBD2 (7 bases). Between the trimmed V and J ends, which lost 6 bases and 6 bases, there was a span of 14 bases. This CDR3 is built from 13 residues. CDR3 loop: CASRAGAGKTQYF. CDR3 nucleotides: TGTGCCAGCAGGGCGGGGGCGGGGAAGACCCAGTACTTC.

This clonotype showed up many times. The gene calls are TRBV10-3 and TRBJ1-2, with 7 bases lining up with TRBD1. Germline-derived CDR1 and CDR2 are ENHRY and SYGVKD. The CDR3 is 14 residues long. After removal of 0 bases from V and 7 bases from J, the junction contained 5 bases not matched to a gene. CDR3: CAISESAGGSGYTF. Written as DNA, the CDR3 is TGTGCCATCAGTGAGTCTGCAGGGGGTAGTGGCTACACCTTC.

This sequence joins TRBV27 and TRBJ2-1; 7 bases agree with TRBD1. CDR1 MNHEY and CDR2 SMNVEV come from the germline V gene (reference sequence). V shed 4 bases and J 10 bases; nucleotides not matched to a gene: 22. This CDR3 has 18 amino acids. CDR3 amino acids: CASSSLSGQDDSWLEQFF. The DNA for the CDR3 is TGTGCCAGCAGTTCCCTCTCCGGACAGGACGACAGCTGGCTGGAGCAGTTCTTC.

V is TRBV11-2 and J is TRBJ1-1; TRBD1 is a possible D gene (5 bases). V gave up 6 bases and J gave up 4 bases, with 24 bases separating them. The CDR3 covers 17 residues. From germline, CDR1 is SGHAT and CDR2 FQNNGV. CDR3 amino acids: CASRRRSSSGLGTEAFF. CDR3 nucleotides: TGTGCCAGCAGACGGAGGTCTTCGTCAGGGTTGGGCACTGAAGCTTTCTTT.

The gene calls are TRBV4-2 and TRBJ2-7, with D tentatively TRBD2 (5 bases). V was trimmed by 6 bases and J by 3 bases, leaving 15 bases between them. This CDR3 contains 14 residues. Germline V CDR1 and CDR2: LGHNA, YNFKEQ. CDR3 nucleotides: TGTGCCAGCAGGGCTAATTTGGGGAGCTACGAGCAGTACTTC. Protein: CASRANLGSYEQYF.

The chain couples TRBV3-1 to TRBJ2-7; possibly TRBD1 for D (5 bases). Germline CDR1 and CDR2: LGHDT and YNNKEL (reference sequence). The CDR3 contains 16 residues. V was shortened by 0 bases and J by 0 bases, with 12 bases between the two germline ends. CDR3 nucleotides: TGTGCCAGCAGCCAAGACTGGTCAGGGTACTCCTACGAGCAGTACTTC. It specifies CASSQDWSGYSYEQYF.

This chain joins TRBV6-2 or TRBV6-3 and TRBJ1-4; D is ambiguous. The germline gives CDR1 MNHEY, CDR2 SVGEGT. CDR3 length equals 13 residues. V lost 8 bases and J lost 3, with 10 bases in between. This chain's CDR3 is CASRSSANEKLFF. DNA for the CDR3: TGTGCCAGCCGAAGCTCAGCTAATGAAAAACTGTTTTTT.

This chain uses TRBV10-3 with TRBJ1-2; 7 bases are a match to TRBD1. This CDR3 contains 13 residues. The ends lost 0 bases at V and 8 bases at J; junction bases unmatched: 3. Looked up from germline, CDR1 is ENHRY and CDR2 is SYGVKD. The CDR3 loop is CAISESEGAGYTF. Here the CDR3 DNA reads TGTGCCATCAGTGAGTCTGAGGGGGCAGGCTACACCTTC.

V usage is TRBV13 and J usage is TRBJ2-5; D unclear. CDR1 is PRHDT and CDR2 is FYEKMQ in the germline V gene (reference sequence). Trimming stripped 0 bases from V and 4 bases from J, with 12 bases between. The CDR3 contains 15 residues. CDR3 in amino acids: CASSLGVGGGETQYF. As DNA, the CDR3 is TGTGCCAGCAGCTTAGGCGTGGGCGGCGGAGAGACCCAGTACTTC.

The chain uses TRBV2 and TRBJ2-7, with 9 bases lining up with TRBD1. The CDR3 contains 12 residues. Per germline, CDR1 SNHLY and CDR2 FYNNEI. V was clipped by 6 bases and J by 7 bases; unmatched bases: 4. CDR3: CASRGTGIEQYF. The CDR3 nucleotides are TGTGCCAGCAGGGGGACAGGGATAGAGCAGTACTTC.

The chain couples TRBV9 to TRBJ2-3; 10 bases align to TRBD1. The V gene end was trimmed by 4 bases and the J gene end by 0 bases; junction bases not matched to a gene: 5. The CDR3 is 16 residues long. In germline, CDR1 is SGDLS, CDR2 YYNGEE. CDR3 loop: CASSSGTGVSTDTQYF. The DNA of the CDR3 is TGTGCCAGCAGCTCCGGGACAGGGGTTAGCACAGATACGCAGTATTTT.

This clonotype was detected a few times. This chain connects TRBV12-3 or TRBV12-4 to TRBJ1-6; D unclear. The CDR3 is 18 residues long. Trimming removed 2 bases from V and 9 bases from J, with 23 bases in between. CDR3 protein: CASSLHLMGGPRGSPLHF. The CDR3, as DNA: TGTGCCAGCAGTTTACATCTGATGGGTGGGCCTCGAGGTTCACCCCTCCACTTT.

In this sample, this clonotype turned up once. The chain has TRBV20-1 and TRBJ2-7; no firm D call. The V end lost 3 bases, the J end lost 6 bases, and 12 bases lay between the germline ends. The CDR3 has 12 residues. Germline-derived CDR1 and CDR2 are DFQATT and SNEGSKA (reference sequence). The CDR3 DNA follows: TGCAGTGCTAGTTTGGCTGCAGCCGAGCAGTACTTC. Encoded protein: CSASLAAAEQYF.

This clonotype occurred once. The rearrangement joins TRBV20-1 to TRBJ2-3; 10 nucleotides line up with TRBD2. After removal of 1 base from V and 5 bases from J, the junction contained 6 bases not matched to a gene. The CDR3 covers 15 residues. Germline CDR1 reads DFQATT; CDR2 reads SNEGSKA (reference sequence). DNA of the CDR3: TGCAGTGCTAGAGTTCAAGCGGGGGGGGTAGATACGCAGTATTTT. Encoded protein: CSARVQAGGVDTQYF.

The chain links TRBV5-8 to TRBJ2-3; D is uncertain. Germline values: CDR1 SGHTS, CDR2 YDEGEE. Trimming took off 0 bases at V and 5 bases at J, with 10 bases between the two ends. This CDR3 is built from 14 residues. The CDR3 DNA reads as TGTGCCAGCAGCTTGGAGTCGTGGGAAGATACGCAGTATTTT. As protein: CASSLESWEDTQYF.

V is TRBV6-5 and J is TRBJ2-1, with D perhaps matching TRBD1 (5 bases). The V gene lost 2 bases and the J gene lost 8 bases, with 22 bases spanning the gap. Per germline, CDR1 MNHEY and CDR2 SVGAGI. This CDR3 contains 17 residues. Here the CDR3 reads CASSYGWEGARSDEQFF. The CDR3 nucleotides are TGTGCCAGCAGTTACGGCTGGGAAGGGGCGCGGTCCGATGAGCAGTTCTTC.

The chain employs TRBV5-1 and TRBJ2-7; 8 nucleotides align to TRBD1. V dropped 5 bases and J dropped 2; count of bases not matched to a gene: 3. The CDR3 has 13 residues. Germline lookup yields CDR1 SGHRS and CDR2 YFSETQ. Here the CDR3 DNA reads TGCGCCAGCAGAGGGGGACAGGCCTACGAGCAGTACTTC. Translating it yields CASRGGQAYEQYF. The variable domain in full, completed from reference TRBV5-1 and TRBJ2-7, reads KAGVTQTPRYLIKTRGQQVTLSCSPISGHRSVSWYQQTPGQGLQFLFEYFSETQRNKGNFPGRFSGRQFSNSRSEMNVSTLELGDSALYLCASRGGQAYEQYFGPGTRLTVT.

In its sample, this clonotype was seen once. The genes are TRBV6-2 or TRBV6-3 and TRBJ1-2, with 9 bases that match TRBD1. The V gene end was trimmed by 6 bases and the J gene end by 1 base; junction bases not matched to a gene: 12. The CDR3 loop spans 17 amino acids. Per the germline V gene, CDR1 is MNHEY and CDR2 is SVGEGT. In DNA form, the CDR3 reads TGTGCCAGCAGCCACCGGACAGGGGACCTCCTTAACTATGGCTACACCTTC. It specifies CASSHRTGDLLNYGYTF.

The chain is built from TRBV3-1 and TRBJ1-2; 7 positions agree with TRBD1. J gave up 8 bases and V 4 bases, and 13 bases lay outside the gene matches. The CDR3 runs 15 residues. Germline V gene sequence: CDR1 LGHDT, CDR2 YNNKEL (reference sequence). CDR3 region: CASSRMGQTLSGYTF. The DNA for the CDR3 is TGTGCCAGCAGCCGTATGGGACAGACCCTCTCGGGCTACACCTTC.

This clonotype appeared a few times. The V call is TRBV29-1, the J call TRBJ2-7; D may be TRBD1 (5 bases). CDR1 is SQVTM, CDR2 ANQGSEA, per germline. Trimming stripped 4 bases from V and 2 bases from J, with 9 bases between. The CDR3 loop spans 12 amino acids. The CDR3 reads CSVGDRTYEQYF. The CDR3 DNA sequence: TGCAGCGTTGGTGACAGAACCTACGAGCAGTACTTC.

This clonotype was seen more than once but under ten times. V usage is TRBV5-1 and J usage is TRBJ2-1; 10 bases map to TRBD2. Germline V gene data show CDR1 as SGHRS and CDR2 as YFSETQ. The CDR3 has 17 residues. Unmatched junction bases numbered 7, after V lost 0 bases and J lost 4 bases. The CDR3 bases are TGCGCCAGCAGCTTGGTGGCTAGCGGGGGAGTTTACAATGAGCAGTTCTTC. Its translation: CASSLVASGGVYNEQFF.

V gene TRBV29-1 combines with J gene TRBJ2-5; unclear D gene. Germline V gene data show CDR1 as SQVTM and CDR2 as ANQGSEA. The CDR3 extends over 12 amino acids. Trimming removed 3 bases at V and 1 base at J, with 6 bases between. The CDR3 coding sequence is TGCAGCGTTGATACCACCCAAGAGACCCAGTACTTC. This encodes CSVDTTQETQYF.

There are a few counts of this clonotype. V usage is TRBV7-9 and J usage is TRBJ2-7, with D possibly TRBD2 on 5 matching bases. Germline loops: CDR1 SEHNR, CDR2 FQNEAQ (reference sequence). The CDR3 totals 15 residues. The V and J ends lost 1 base and 5 bases respectively, with 15 bases between them. The CDR3 is CASSLESGEGDEQYF. The CDR3 nucleotides are TGTGCCAGCAGCTTAGAGTCCGGGGAAGGAGACGAGCAGTACTTC.

The V and J genes are TRBV7-9 and TRBJ2-7; TRBD1 might be the D (6 bases). The CDR3 runs 15 residues. Germline lookup yields CDR1 SEHNR and CDR2 FQNEAQ (reference sequence). V was shortened by 5 bases and J by 4 bases, with 18 bases between the two germline ends. CDR3 DNA sequence: TGTGCCAGCAGCCATCACCGGGACAAGGGGTACGAGCAGTACTTC. Its translation is CASSHHRDKGYEQYF.

The chain joins TRBV12-3 or TRBV12-4 to TRBJ2-5; 7 nucleotides match TRBD1. The V gene end was trimmed by 3 bases and the J gene end by 5 bases; junction bases not matched to a gene: 9. This CDR3 comprises 15 residues. This CDR3 reads CASSFRQGIRETQYF. CDR3 sequence (DNA): TGTGCCAGCAGTTTTCGACAGGGTATTCGGGAGACCCAGTACTTC.

The gene calls are TRBV18 and TRBJ1-1; D gene uncertain. The germline gives CDR1 KGHSH, CDR2 LQKENI. The CDR3 is 14 amino acids. Trimming removed 5 bases at V and 0 bases at J, with 10 bases between. This chain's CDR3 is CASSSIGMNTEAFF. CDR3 sequence (DNA): TGTGCCAGCTCATCAATCGGAATGAACACTGAAGCTTTCTTT.

This clonotype has only one observation. The chain has TRBV6-2 or TRBV6-3 and TRBJ2-7; maybe TRBD1 (5 bases). Germline CDR1 and CDR2: MNHEY and SVGEGT. The CDR3 consists of 17 residues. Between the trimmed V and J ends, which lost 0 bases and 3 bases, there was a span of 18 bases. The CDR3 loop reads CASSYSGRGGDFYEQYF. Written as DNA, the CDR3 is TGTGCCAGCAGTTACTCGGGTAGGGGCGGAGATTTCTACGAGCAGTACTTC.

The gene calls are TRBV20-1 and TRBJ2-5; the D call may be TRBD1 or TRBD2 (5 bases each). Trimming took off 5 bases at V and 1 base at J, with 14 bases between the two ends. The CDR3 has 14 residues. The germline V gene has CDR1 DFQATT and CDR2 SNEGSKA (reference sequence). The CDR3 DNA is TGCAGTGCTCGGGACCGATTATTCCAAGAGACCCAGTACTTC. Translated, it gives CSARDRLFQETQYF.

V and J are TRBV12-3 or TRBV12-4 and TRBJ1-5; 8 bases map to TRBD1. Trimming removed 5 bases from V and 7 bases from J; junction bases left unmatched: 7. CDR3 length equals 14 residues. In nucleotides, the CDR3 is TGTGCCAGCAGTCGAGGACAGGGCTGGCAGCCCCAGCATTTT. Protein: CASSRGQGWQPQHF.